This T cell receptor beta chain was identified in a study of CD8+CD57+ T cells in acquired aplastic anemia. Overall study context: Average DNA yield from sorted CD4+ and CD8+ cells was around 3.2 ug. Healthy donors had, on average, approximately 11 million reads for their CD4+ cells.

Points from the study as a whole: In common between the patients and the controls were some 28 CD8+ CDR3 sequences.

The template for TCR beta VDJ and CDR3 sequence profiling was genomic DNA. TCRdb itself ran the reads through MiXCR, one entry per CDR3 protein. The data contain approximately 380,000 distinct CDR3 sequences, 55% to 75% of them singletons. Comments on this clonotype: Its antigen is as yet unknown.

Trimming stripped 0 bases from V and 3 bases from J, with 12 bases between. Looked up from germline, CDR1 is SGDLS and CDR2 is YYNGEE. The CDR3 is made up of 15 amino acids. The sequenced sample consisted of sorted CD4+, CD8+, or CD8+CD57+ T cells (not recorded which) from PBMCs. The chain joins TRBV9 to TRBJ2-5; possibly TRBD2 for D (6 bases). The sequence derives from a human donor in good health, serving as a control. The CDR3 reads CASSVAAGRKETQYF. DNA for the CDR3: TGTGCCAGCAGCGTAGCGGCGGGGCGCAAAGAGACCCAGTACTTC.